These 6 T cell receptor beta chains were sequenced from one sample in a study of CXCR3-negative and CXCR3-positive naive CD8 T cells. Each TRB cDNA library was prepared by 5' RACE (with UMI labels). TCRdb derives one entry per CDR3 protein from the 5' RACE reads, leaving out DNA. The listing contains roughly 65,000 distinct CDR3 sequences. Findings of the study overall: Hydrophobicity was higher for TRB CDR3s found in CXCR3-positive naive cells than in CXCR3-negative naive cells.

Which antigens these TCRs recognize remains unknown. The specimen was naive CXCR3+ CD8+ T cells from blood. Subset of the sample: CD45RO-CCR7+CD27+CD95- naive CD8+ T cells expressing CXCR3 (TNR3+). These receptors originate from a human donor in good health. Some clones in this sample may be carry-over from other donors' samples.

The rearrangement uses TRBV29-1 and TRBJ2-7; checking the TCRdb D call of TRBD2 is not possible without DNA. The CDR3 covers 14 residues. Germline V gives CDR1 SQVTM, CDR2 ANQGSEA. The CDR3 spells CSVVLAGSMYEQYF.

V gene TRBV5-5 combines with J gene TRBJ2-1; TCRdb gives TRBD2 as the D gene, but with no DNA this cannot be confirmed. The length of the CDR3 is 16 residues. Germline values: CDR1 SGHKS, CDR2 YYEKEE (reference sequence). The CDR3 spells CASSPPLREGADEQFF.

V gene TRBV6-1 combines with J gene TRBJ2-3; TCRdb outputs TRBD1, but without DNA this stays unchecked. The germline CDR1 and CDR2 sequences are MNHNS and SASEGT. The CDR3 is 15 residues long. CDR3 sequence: CASKTQETSTDTQYF.

The chain employs TRBV12-3 or TRBV12-4 and TRBJ2-1; the D call of TRBD1 rests on TCRdb alone, since no DNA is present to check it. The CDR3 loop spans 15 amino acids. This CDR3 is CASSLLGGTYNEQFF.

CDR3 sequence reads: CASSSLAGAYNEQFF. This chain joins TRBV7-3 and TRBJ2-1; the D call from TCRdb, TRBD2, cannot be confirmed without DNA. There are 15 residues in the CDR3. The germline CDR1 and CDR2 sequences are SGHTA and FQGTGA.

The chain has TRBV29-1 and TRBJ2-7. The CDR3 covers 13 residues. Looked up from germline, CDR1 is SQVTM and CDR2 is ANQGSEA. The CDR3 here is CSVKDGNSYEQYF.